Shown below are 22 T cell receptor beta chains from a single sample sequenced in a study of T cells after yellow fever vaccination. TCRdb processed the 5' RACE reads anew with MiXCR; each CDR3 protein has one entry. The sample includes tens of thousands of distinct CDR3 sequences, 7.3% of them seen just once. The input for sequencing was CD8+ T cells sorted from PBMCs, taken 9 to 10 days after the first yellow fever vaccination. These TCRs come from a man between 18 and 29 years old who received the YFV17D yellow fever vaccine.

This clonotype was observed at least ten times. J is TRBJ2-3 and V is TRBV20-1, with a possible D match to TRBD2 (5 bases). V lost 3 bases, J lost 2 bases, and 12 bases lay in between. CDR1 and CDR2 (germline): DFQATT, SNEGSKA (reference sequence). The CDR3 runs 14 residues. Written as DNA, the CDR3 is TGCAGTGCTAGTAAGAAGCGGACCACAGATACGCAGTATTTT. This codes for CSASKKRTTDTQYF.

This clonotype was seen more than once but under ten times. The chain carries TRBV27 and TRBJ2-4; TRBD2 aligns across 7 bases. This CDR3 is built from 16 residues. J gave up 0 bases and V 2 bases, and 4 bases lay outside the gene matches. Germline V lookup: CDR1 MNHEY, CDR2 SMNVEV (reference sequence). CDR3 residues: CASSLHSGEAKNIQYF. The CDR3, as DNA: TGTGCCAGCAGTTTACACAGCGGGGAAGCCAAAAACATTCAGTACTTC.

This chain joins TRBV7-2 and TRBJ2-1, with D perhaps matching TRBD2 (6 bases). The CDR3 runs 15 residues. The V end lost 4 bases, the J end lost 0 bases, and 10 bases lay between the germline ends. Germline-derived CDR1 and CDR2 are SGHTA and FQGNSA. The CDR3 region is CASSSIADSYNEQFF. The CDR3, as DNA: TGTGCCAGCAGCTCCATAGCGGACTCCTACAATGAGCAGTTCTTC.

This clonotype was seen repeatedly, ten times or more. The V call is TRBV12-3 or TRBV12-4, the J call TRBJ1-2; D is unclear. V gave up 3 bases and J gave up 2 bases, with 10 bases separating them. The CDR3 is 14 residues long. The CDR3 loop is CASSFNGPNYGYTF. For the CDR3, the DNA is TGTGCCAGCAGTTTTAATGGGCCCAACTATGGCTACACCTTC.

This clonotype occurred a few times. The V gene is TRBV6-2 or TRBV6-3, the J gene TRBJ2-5; 10 nucleotides line up with TRBD2. The germline CDR1 and CDR2 sequences are MNHEY and SVGEGT. V lost 0 bases, J lost 5 bases, and 6 bases stayed unmatched. This CDR3 has 16 residues. CDR3 bases: TGTGCCAGCAGTTACTCGAAAACTAGCGGGGACGAGACCCAGTACTTC. Its protein product is CASSYSKTSGDETQYF.

This clonotype was counted ten times or more. The CDR3 nucleotides are TGCGCCAGCAGCCAAGATAGTAGCAGCACAGATACGCAGTATTTT. Its translation: CASSQDSSSTDTQYF. V and J are TRBV4-3 and TRBJ2-3; D gene uncertain. Trimming stripped 0 bases from V and 0 bases from J, with 7 bases between. The germline V gene encodes CDR1 LGHNA and CDR2 YSLEER. This CDR3 is built from 15 residues.

This clonotype was seen repeatedly, ten times or more. The chain recombines TRBV10-3 with TRBJ2-3; weak D call: TRBD2 (6 bases). Germline CDR1 and CDR2: ENHRY and SYGVKD. V was pared by 0 bases and J by 2 bases, with 15 bases between. The CDR3 is made up of 17 amino acids. The CDR3 DNA is TGTGCCATCAGTGAGTCGGGGACTCCCTCCTACACAGATACGCAGTATTTT. It is translated as CAISESGTPSYTDTQYF.

This clonotype was seen many times. J is TRBJ2-5 and V is TRBV6-1; D not resolved. V lost 3 bases to trimming and J lost 1 base, with 9 bases between them. The CDR3 totals 14 residues. Germline values: CDR1 MNHNS, CDR2 SASEGT. The CDR3 sequence: CASSDRKIQETQYF. The CDR3 DNA sequence: TGTGCCAGCAGTGACCGTAAGATCCAAGAGACCCAGTACTTC.

This clonotype was observed many times. The chain uses TRBV29-1 and TRBJ1-1; the D is unclear. V lost 6 bases to trimming and J lost 3 bases, with 8 bases between them. The CDR3 sequence is 11 residues long. From germline, CDR1 is SQVTM and CDR2 ANQGSEA. This chain's CDR3 is CSVARDTEAFF. The CDR3 nucleotides are TGCAGCGTCGCCCGGGACACTGAAGCTTTCTTT.

This clonotype appeared many times. The chain couples TRBV12-3 or TRBV12-4 to TRBJ2-7; a possible D gene is TRBD2 (5 bases). Between the trimmed V and J ends, which lost 3 bases and 6 bases, there was a span of 12 bases. The CDR3 runs 13 residues. The CDR3 sequence is CASSFRRMGEQYF. CDR3 bases: TGTGCCAGCAGTTTTAGGAGGATGGGCGAGCAGTACTTC.

This clonotype was recorded at least ten times. V gene TRBV10-3 combines with J gene TRBJ2-7; D not certain. CDR3 size: 16 residues. V lost 3 bases and J lost 2, with 17 bases in between. In germline, CDR1 is ENHRY, CDR2 SYGVKD. The CDR3 spells CAISDVLGSVTYEQYF. CDR3 bases: TGTGCCATCAGTGATGTATTGGGGTCTGTAACCTACGAGCAGTACTTC.

This clonotype was picked up a small number of times. The rearrangement uses TRBV11-3 and TRBJ2-1, with 10 positions matching TRBD1. After removal of 0 bases from V and 4 bases from J, the junction contained 3 bases not matched to a gene. The length of the CDR3 is 16 residues. CDR1 is SGHNT and CDR2 is YENEEA in the germline V gene. This chain's CDR3 is CASSLDQGQGYNEQFF. The CDR3 nucleotides read TGTGCCAGCAGCTTAGATCAGGGACAGGGGTACAATGAGCAGTTCTTC.

This clonotype was found many times. This CDR3 is CATSDWTTGDTQYF. For the CDR3, the DNA is TGTGCCACCAGTGATTGGACAACGGGAGATACGCAGTATTTT. V is TRBV24-1 and J is TRBJ2-3; D might be TRBD1 (5 bases). Germline V gene sequence: CDR1 KGHDR, CDR2 SFDVKD. The CDR3 contains 14 residues. Trimming removed 2 bases from V and 5 bases from J, with 10 bases in between.

Ten or more counts support this clonotype. The rearrangement joins TRBV12-3 or TRBV12-4 to TRBJ1-2; 8 nucleotides agree with TRBD1. V lost 7 bases, J lost 8 bases, and 12 bases stayed unmatched. The length of the CDR3 is 14 residues. Here the CDR3 DNA reads TGTGCCAGCACTACCGCGGGGACAGGCAGGGGCTACACCTTC. This translates into CASTTAGTGRGYTF.

This clonotype was detected ten times or more. The rearrangement joins TRBV20-1 to TRBJ2-1, with 7 bases aligning to TRBD1. This CDR3 region has 13 residues. V was pared by 3 bases and J by 6 bases, with 5 bases of the junction left unmatched. Germline CDR1 DFQATT, CDR2 SNEGSKA (reference sequence). CDR3 DNA sequence: TGCAGTGCTAGTCCGGGACAGCTCAATGAGCAGTTCTTC. As protein: CSASPGQLNEQFF.

This clonotype was picked up many times. This rearrangement joins TRBV15 to TRBJ2-7; 10 bases align to TRBD1. Trimming cost V 2 bases and J 4 bases; bases outside gene matches: 11. The CDR3 loop spans 17 amino acids. Germline CDR1 reads LNHNV; CDR2 reads YYDKDF (reference sequence). DNA of the CDR3: TGTGCCACCAGCAGAAAGAACCCGGGACAGGGGTTGTACGAGCAGTACTTC. Protein sequence: CATSRKNPGQGLYEQYF.

The chain has TRBV27 and TRBJ2-5, with D maybe TRBD1 (5 bases). The CDR3 has 14 amino acids. From germline, CDR1 is MNHEY and CDR2 SMNVEV (reference sequence). The ends were cut back, 5 bases at V and 9 bases at J, with 19 bases in the middle. This CDR3 is CASSGHPRLESQYF. The CDR3 DNA follows: TGTGCCAGCAGTGGACACCCCAGGTTGGAGTCCCAGTACTTC.

The chain carries TRBV25-1 and TRBJ1-2; 9 bases line up with TRBD1. Germline assignment: CDR1 MGHDK and CDR2 SYGVNS. After removal of 7 bases from V and 3 bases from J, the junction contained 6 bases not matched to a gene. The CDR3 is 14 amino acids. The CDR3 region has the DNA TGTGCCAGCACCGGGACAGGGTATGACTATGGCTACACCTTC. Translated: CASTGTGYDYGYTF.

The genes are TRBV20-1 and TRBJ2-7; TRBD1 or TRBD2 may be the D gene (5 bases each). Germline V CDR1 and CDR2: DFQATT, SNEGSKA (reference sequence). The V gene lost 8 bases and the J gene lost 5 bases, with 7 bases spanning the gap. The CDR3 is 9 amino acids. Here the CDR3 reads CSLGDEQYF. The CDR3 DNA sequence: TGCAGTCTGGGGGACGAGCAGTACTTC.

The chain recombines TRBV6-2 or TRBV6-3 with TRBJ2-1; 7 bases line up with TRBD1. J gave up 2 bases and V 7 bases, and 5 bases lay outside the gene matches. This CDR3 spans 14 amino acids. Looked up from germline, CDR1 is MNHEY and CDR2 is SVGEGT. CDR3 sequence: CASMGDSAYNEQFF. CDR3 coding DNA: TGTGCCAGCATGGGGGACAGTGCCTACAATGAGCAGTTCTTC.

This clonotype was seen at least ten times. V usage is TRBV20-1 and J usage is TRBJ2-2; the match to TRBD2 covers 9 bases. This CDR3 has 19 residues. V was pared by 1 base and J by 2 bases, with 14 bases of the junction left unmatched. CDR1 is DFQATT, CDR2 SNEGSKA, per germline (reference sequence). CDR3 in amino acids: CSARAGDPRGGSNTGELFF. The DNA of the CDR3 is TGCAGTGCTAGAGCCGGGGATCCGCGGGGGGGCTCAAACACCGGGGAGCTGTTTTTT.

This clonotype was seen many times. V is TRBV13 and J is TRBJ2-1; TRBD1 is a possible D gene (6 bases). CDR1 and CDR2 (germline): PRHDT, FYEKMQ (reference sequence). The CDR3 is 13 residues long. The V end lost 5 bases, the J end lost 6 bases, and 11 bases lay between the germline ends. CDR3 nucleotide sequence: TGTGCCAGCAGCGCGACAGGATCCAATGAGCAGTTCTTC. Protein sequence: CASSATGSNEQFF.